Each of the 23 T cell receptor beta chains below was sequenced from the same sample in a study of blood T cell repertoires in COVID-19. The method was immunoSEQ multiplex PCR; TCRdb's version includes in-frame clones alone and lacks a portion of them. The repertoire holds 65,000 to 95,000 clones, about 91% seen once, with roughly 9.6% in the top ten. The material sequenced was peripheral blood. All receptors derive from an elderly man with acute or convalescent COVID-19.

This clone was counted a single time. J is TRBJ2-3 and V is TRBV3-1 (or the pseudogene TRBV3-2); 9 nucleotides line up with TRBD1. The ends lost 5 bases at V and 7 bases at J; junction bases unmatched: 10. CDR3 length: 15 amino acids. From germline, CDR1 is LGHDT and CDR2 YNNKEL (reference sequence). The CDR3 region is CASSFSGTGLNTQYF. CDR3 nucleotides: TGTGCCAGCAGCTTCTCCGGGACAGGGCTTAATACGCAGTATTTT.

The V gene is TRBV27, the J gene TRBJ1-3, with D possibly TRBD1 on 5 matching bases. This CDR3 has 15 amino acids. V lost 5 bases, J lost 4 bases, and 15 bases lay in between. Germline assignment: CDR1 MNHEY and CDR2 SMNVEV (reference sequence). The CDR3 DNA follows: TGTGCCAGCAGTCCTCGAAGTGGGGCCGGAAACACCATATATTTT. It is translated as CASSPRSGAGNTIYF.

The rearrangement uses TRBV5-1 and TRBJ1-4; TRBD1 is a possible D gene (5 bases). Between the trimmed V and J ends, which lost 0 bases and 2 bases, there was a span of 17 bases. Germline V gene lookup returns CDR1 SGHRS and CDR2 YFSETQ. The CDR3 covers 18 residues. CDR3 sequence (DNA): TGCGCCAGCAGCTTGGCCCCGGGGGGTCGTGAGACTAATGAAAAACTGTTTTTT. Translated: CASSLAPGGRETNEKLFF.

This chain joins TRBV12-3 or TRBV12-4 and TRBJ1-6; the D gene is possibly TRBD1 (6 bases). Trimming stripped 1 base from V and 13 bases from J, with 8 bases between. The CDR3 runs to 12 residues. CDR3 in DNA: TGTGCCAGCAGTTTAGGAGGGGGTCCCCTCCACTTT. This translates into CASSLGGGPLHF.

The DNA for the CDR3 is TGTGCCAGCAGCCCCCGACAGGGGATGAAGTCCTACAATGAGCAGTTCTTC. Its translation: CASSPRQGMKSYNEQFF. This chain connects TRBV7-9 to TRBJ2-1; 8 nucleotides line up with TRBD1. The CDR3 has 17 residues. Germline-derived CDR1 and CDR2 are SEHNR and FQNEAQ (reference sequence). V dropped 5 bases and J dropped 1; count of bases not matched to a gene: 10.

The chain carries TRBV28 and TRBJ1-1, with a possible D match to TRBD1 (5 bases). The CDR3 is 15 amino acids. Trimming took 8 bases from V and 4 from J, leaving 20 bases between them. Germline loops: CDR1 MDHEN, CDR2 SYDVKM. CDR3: CASRSLGLGGTEAFF. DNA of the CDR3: TGTGCCAGCCGAAGTTTAGGATTGGGGGGCACTGAAGCTTTCTTT. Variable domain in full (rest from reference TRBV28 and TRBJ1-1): DVKVTQSSRYLVKRTGEKVFLECVQDMDHENMFWYRQDPGLGLRLIYFSYDVKMKEKGDIPEGYSVSREKKERFSLILESASTNQTSMYLCASRSLGLGGTEAFFGQGTRLTVV.

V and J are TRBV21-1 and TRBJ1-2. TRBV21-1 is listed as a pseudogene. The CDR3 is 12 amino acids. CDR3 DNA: TGTGCCAGCACCGGCCCCAGCGGGGGCTACACCTTC. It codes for CASTGPSGGYTF.

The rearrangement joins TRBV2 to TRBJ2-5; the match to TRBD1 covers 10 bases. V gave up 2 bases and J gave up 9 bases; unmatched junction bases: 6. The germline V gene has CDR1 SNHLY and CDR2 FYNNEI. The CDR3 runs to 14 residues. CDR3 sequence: CASSEYGQGGAQYF. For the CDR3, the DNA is TGTGCCAGCAGTGAATATGGACAGGGGGGGGCCCAGTACTTC.

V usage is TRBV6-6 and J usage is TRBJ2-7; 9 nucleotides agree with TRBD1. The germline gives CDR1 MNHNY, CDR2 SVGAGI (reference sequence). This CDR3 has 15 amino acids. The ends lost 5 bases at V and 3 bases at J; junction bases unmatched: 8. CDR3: CASSRSDRGDYEQYF. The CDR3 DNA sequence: TGTGCCAGCAGTCGATCTGACAGGGGGGACTACGAGCAGTACTTC.

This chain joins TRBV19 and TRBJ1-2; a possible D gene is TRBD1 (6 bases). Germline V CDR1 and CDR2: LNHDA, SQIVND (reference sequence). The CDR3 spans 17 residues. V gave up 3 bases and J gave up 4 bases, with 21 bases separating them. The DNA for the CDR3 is TGTGCCAGTAGTATTCGGACAGTGGCCGGGCATTTCTATGGCTACACCTTC. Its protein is CASSIRTVAGHFYGYTF. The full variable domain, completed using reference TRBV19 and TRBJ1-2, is DGGITQSPKYLFRKEGQNVTLSCEQNLNHDAMYWYRQDPGQGLRLIYYSQIVNDFQKGDIAEGYSVSREKKESFPLTVTSAQKNPTAFYLCASSIRTVAGHFYGYTFGSGTRLTVV.

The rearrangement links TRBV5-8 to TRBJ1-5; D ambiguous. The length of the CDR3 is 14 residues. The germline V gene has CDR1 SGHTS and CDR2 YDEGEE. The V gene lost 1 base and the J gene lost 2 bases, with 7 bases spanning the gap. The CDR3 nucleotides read TGTGCCAGCAGCTTGCTAAGTGGCAATCAGCCCCAGCATTTT. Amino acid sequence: CASSLLSGNQPQHF.

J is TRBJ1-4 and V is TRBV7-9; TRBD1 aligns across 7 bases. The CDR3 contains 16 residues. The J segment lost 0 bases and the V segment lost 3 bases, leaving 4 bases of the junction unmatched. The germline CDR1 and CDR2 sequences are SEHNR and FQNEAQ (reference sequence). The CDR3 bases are TGTGCCAGCAGCTTGGGACAGATGGCAACTAATGAAAAACTGTTTTTT. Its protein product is CASSLGQMATNEKLFF.

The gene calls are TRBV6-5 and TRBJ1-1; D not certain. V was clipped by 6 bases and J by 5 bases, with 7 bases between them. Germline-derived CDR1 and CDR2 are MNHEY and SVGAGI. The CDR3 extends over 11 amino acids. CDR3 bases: TGTGCCAGCAGGGGGAGGACTGAAGCTTTCTTT. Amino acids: CASRGRTEAFF.

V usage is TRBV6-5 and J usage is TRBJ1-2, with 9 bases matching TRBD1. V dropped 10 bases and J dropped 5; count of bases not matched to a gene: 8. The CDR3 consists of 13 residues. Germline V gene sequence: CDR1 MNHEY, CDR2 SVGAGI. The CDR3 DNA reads TGTGCCACCGGACAGGGGAAGTTTTATGGCTACACCTTC. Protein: CATGQGKFYGYTF.

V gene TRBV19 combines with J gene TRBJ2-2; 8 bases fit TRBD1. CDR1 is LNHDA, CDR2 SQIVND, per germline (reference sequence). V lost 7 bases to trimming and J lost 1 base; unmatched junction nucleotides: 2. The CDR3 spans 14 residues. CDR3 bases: TGTGCCAGTACAGGGGGCTTGAACACCGGGGAGCTGTTTTTT. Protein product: CASTGGLNTGELFF.

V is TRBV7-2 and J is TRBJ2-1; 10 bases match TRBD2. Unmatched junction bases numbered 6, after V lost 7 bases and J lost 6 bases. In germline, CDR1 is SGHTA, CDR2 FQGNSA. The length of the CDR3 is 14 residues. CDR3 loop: CASTVGLAVNEQFF. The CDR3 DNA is TGTGCCAGCACCGTCGGACTAGCGGTCAATGAGCAGTTCTTC.

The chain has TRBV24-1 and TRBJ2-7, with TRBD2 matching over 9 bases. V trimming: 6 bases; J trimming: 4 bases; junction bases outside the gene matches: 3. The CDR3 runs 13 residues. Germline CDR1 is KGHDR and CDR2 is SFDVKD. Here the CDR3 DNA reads TGTGCCACCAGTCGCGGGAGGGGATACGAGCAGTACTTC. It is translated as CATSRGRGYEQYF.

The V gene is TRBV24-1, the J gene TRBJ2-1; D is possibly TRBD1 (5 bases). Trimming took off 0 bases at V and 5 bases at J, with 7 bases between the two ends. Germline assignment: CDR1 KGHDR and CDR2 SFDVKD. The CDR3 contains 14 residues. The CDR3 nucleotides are TGTGCCACCAGTGATTTGGACAGCCACAATGAGCAGTTCTTC. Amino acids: CATSDLDSHNEQFF.

The CDR3 DNA reads as TGTGCCAGCAGCTGGACTAGCGGGGGGAAAGAGACCCAGTACTTC. This encodes CASSWTSGGKETQYF. The chain carries TRBV5-4 and TRBJ2-5; 14 bases fit TRBD2. The CDR3 sequence is 15 residues long. The V and J ends lost 3 bases and 3 bases, in that order; junction bases with no gene match: 1. In germline, CDR1 is SGHNT, CDR2 YYREEE (reference sequence).

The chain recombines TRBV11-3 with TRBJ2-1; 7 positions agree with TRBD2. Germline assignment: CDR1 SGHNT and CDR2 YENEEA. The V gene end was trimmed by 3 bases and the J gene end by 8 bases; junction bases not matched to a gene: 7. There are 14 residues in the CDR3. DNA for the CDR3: TGTGCCAGCAGCTTCCCTTCTGGGAGGGATGAGCAGTTCTTC. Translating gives CASSFPSGRDEQFF.

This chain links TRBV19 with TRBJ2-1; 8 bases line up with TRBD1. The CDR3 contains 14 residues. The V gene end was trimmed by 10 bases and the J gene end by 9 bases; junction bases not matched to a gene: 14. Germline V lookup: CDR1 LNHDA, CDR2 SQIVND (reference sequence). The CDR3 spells CAIYPGQAKAEQFF. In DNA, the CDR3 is TGTGCCATTTATCCGGGACAGGCGAAGGCTGAGCAGTTCTTC.

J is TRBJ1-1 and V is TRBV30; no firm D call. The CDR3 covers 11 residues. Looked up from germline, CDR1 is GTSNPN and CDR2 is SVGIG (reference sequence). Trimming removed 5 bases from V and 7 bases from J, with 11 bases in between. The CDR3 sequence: CAWGHYSEAFF. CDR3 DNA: TGTGCCTGGGGGCATTACAGTGAAGCTTTCTTT. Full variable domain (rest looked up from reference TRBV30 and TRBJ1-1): SQTIHQWPATLVQPVGSPLSLECTVEGTSNPNLYWYRQAAGRGLQLLFYSVGIGQISSEVPQNLSASRPQDRQFILSSKKLLLSDSGFYLCAWGHYSEAFFGQGTRLTVV.

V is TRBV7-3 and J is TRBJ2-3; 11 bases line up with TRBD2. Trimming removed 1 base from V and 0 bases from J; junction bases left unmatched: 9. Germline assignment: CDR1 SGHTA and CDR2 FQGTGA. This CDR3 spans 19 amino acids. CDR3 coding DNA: TGTGCCAGCAGCTTAAAGCCTCCGGGACTAGCGGAAAGCACAGATACGCAGTATTTT. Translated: CASSLKPPGLAESTDTQYF.